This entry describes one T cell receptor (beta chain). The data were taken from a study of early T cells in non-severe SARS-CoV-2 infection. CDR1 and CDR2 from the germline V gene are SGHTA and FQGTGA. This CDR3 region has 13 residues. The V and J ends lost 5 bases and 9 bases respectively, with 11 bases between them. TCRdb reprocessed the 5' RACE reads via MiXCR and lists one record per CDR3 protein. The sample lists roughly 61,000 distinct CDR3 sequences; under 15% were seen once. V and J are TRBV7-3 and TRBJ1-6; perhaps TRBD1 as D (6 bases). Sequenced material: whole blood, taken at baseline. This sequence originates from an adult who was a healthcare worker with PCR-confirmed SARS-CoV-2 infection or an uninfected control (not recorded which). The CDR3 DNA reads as TGTGCCAGCAGCCCAGGGGATAGTTCACCCCTCCACTTT. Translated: CASSPGDSSPLHF.